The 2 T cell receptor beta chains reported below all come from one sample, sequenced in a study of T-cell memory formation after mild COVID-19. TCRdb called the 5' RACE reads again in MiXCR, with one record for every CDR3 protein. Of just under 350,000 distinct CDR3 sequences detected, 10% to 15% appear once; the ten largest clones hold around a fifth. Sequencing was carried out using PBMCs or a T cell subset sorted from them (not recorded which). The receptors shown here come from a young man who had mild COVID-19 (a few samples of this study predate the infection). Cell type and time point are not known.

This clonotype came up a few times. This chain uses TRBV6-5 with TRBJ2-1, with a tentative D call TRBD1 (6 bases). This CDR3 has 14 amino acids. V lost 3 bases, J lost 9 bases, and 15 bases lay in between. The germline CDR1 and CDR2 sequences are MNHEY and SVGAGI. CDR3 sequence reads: CASSYTGRFGEQFF. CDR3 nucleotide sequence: TGTGCCAGCAGTTATACAGGGCGATTCGGTGAGCAGTTCTTC.

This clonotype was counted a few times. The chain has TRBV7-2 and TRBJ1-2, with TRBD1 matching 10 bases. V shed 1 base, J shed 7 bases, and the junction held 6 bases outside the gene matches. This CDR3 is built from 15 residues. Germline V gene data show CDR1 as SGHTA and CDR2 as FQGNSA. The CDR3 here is CASSLVRDRGTGYTF. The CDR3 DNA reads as TGTGCCAGCAGCTTAGTCCGGGACAGGGGAACTGGCTACACCTTC.